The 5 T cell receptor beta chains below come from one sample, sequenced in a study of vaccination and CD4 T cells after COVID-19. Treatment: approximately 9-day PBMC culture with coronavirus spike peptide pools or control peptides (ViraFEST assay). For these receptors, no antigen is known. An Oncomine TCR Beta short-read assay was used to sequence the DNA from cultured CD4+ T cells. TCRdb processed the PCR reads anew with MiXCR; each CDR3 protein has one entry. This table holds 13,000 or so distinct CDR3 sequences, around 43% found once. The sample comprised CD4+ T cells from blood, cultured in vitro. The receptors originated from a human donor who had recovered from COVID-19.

The CDR3 sequence: CASNEGSLNTGELFF. The CDR3 DNA follows: TGTGCCAGCAACGAGGGCAGCCTGAACACCGGGGAGCTGTTTTTT. V gene TRBV7-6 combines with J gene TRBJ2-2; D is perhaps TRBD2 (5 bases). The CDR3 covers 15 residues. The germline gives CDR1 SGHVS, CDR2 FNYEAQ. V shed 7 bases and J shed 1 base, with 13 bases lying between them.

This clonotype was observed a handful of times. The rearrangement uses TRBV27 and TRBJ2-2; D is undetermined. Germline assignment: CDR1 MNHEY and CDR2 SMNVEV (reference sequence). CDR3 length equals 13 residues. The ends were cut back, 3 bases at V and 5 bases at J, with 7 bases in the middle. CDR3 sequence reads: CASSFRATGELFF. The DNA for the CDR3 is TGTGCCAGCAGTTTCCGGGCGACCGGGGAGCTGTTTTTT.

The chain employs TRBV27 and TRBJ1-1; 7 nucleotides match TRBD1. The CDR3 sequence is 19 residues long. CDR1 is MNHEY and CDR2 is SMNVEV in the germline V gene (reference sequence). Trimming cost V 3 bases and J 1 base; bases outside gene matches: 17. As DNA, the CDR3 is TGTGCCAGCAGTTTCCCCCCCAACAGGGGAAGGGGGCAGAACACTGAAGCTTTCTTT. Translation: CASSFPPNRGRGQNTEAFF.

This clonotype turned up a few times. The DNA of the CDR3 is TGTGCCAGCAGCAAAGGGGGGACAGAGTACCTTAAGGAGACCCAGTACTTC. It codes for CASSKGGTEYLKETQYF. This sequence joins TRBV21-1 and TRBJ2-5; TRBD1 is the table's D call, not checked against the DNA. TRBV21-1 is a pseudogene locus. The CDR3 length is 17 residues.

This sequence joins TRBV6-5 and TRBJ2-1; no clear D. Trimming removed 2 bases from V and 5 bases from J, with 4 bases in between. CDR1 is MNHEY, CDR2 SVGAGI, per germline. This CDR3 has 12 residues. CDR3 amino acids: CASSYENNEQFF. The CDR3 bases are TGTGCCAGCAGTTACGAGAACAATGAGCAGTTCTTC.